Below are 10 T cell receptor beta chains sequenced from a single sample in a study of beta chain features in type 1 diabetes. Study-wide findings and caveats: TCRB CDR3s were moderately but significantly shorter in Type 1 diabetes patients in all four CD4+ subsets.

No cognate antigen is known for these TCRs. Expressed TCRB transcripts were sequenced after all isolated RNA was converted to cDNA. Assay used: immunoSEQ multiplex PCR; TCRdb lists only in-frame clones, some missing. This table holds some 290,000 clones, around 24% found once. Sequences were obtained from naive CD4+ T cells from blood. The source of these receptors is a woman aged 30 to 39 with type 1 diabetes.

This clone was seen a few times. The J gene is TRBJ1-5, the V gene TRBV29-1, with a weak D call TRBD1 (6 bases). CDR1 is SQVTM, CDR2 ANQGSEA, per germline. The V and J ends lost 6 bases and 3 bases respectively, with 12 bases between them. This CDR3 has 13 residues. In nucleotides, the CDR3 is TGCAGCGTCCGGGACACTAACAATCAGCCCCAGCATTTT. It translates to CSVRDTNNQPQHF.

The chain recombines TRBV5-4 with TRBJ2-6, with D possibly TRBD2 on 5 matching bases. The CDR3 has 14 residues. CDR1 and CDR2 (germline): SGHNT, YYREEE (reference sequence). Trimming stripped 4 bases from V and 4 bases from J, with 9 bases between. The CDR3 loop is CASSPASGANVLTF. The DNA of the CDR3 is TGTGCCAGCAGCCCTGCTAGCGGGGCCAACGTCCTGACTTTC.

The chain couples TRBV4-1 to TRBJ1-4; 9 nucleotides line up with TRBD1. Germline trimming cut 3 bases from V and 7 bases from J; bases unmatched to any gene: 6. The CDR3 extends over 15 amino acids. Germline CDR1 and CDR2: MGHRA and YSYEKL. The CDR3 DNA sequence: TGCGCCAGCAGCCAGATCGGGACAGGGCTTGAAAAACTGTTTTTT. This gives the protein CASSQIGTGLEKLFF.

The genes are TRBV30 and TRBJ1-1; D is perhaps TRBD1 (6 bases). The CDR3 runs 13 residues. The germline V gene has CDR1 GTSNPN and CDR2 SVGIG (reference sequence). Between the trimmed V and J ends, which lost 5 bases and 0 bases, there was a span of 10 bases. CDR3 protein: CAWADRLNTEAFF. In DNA form, the CDR3 reads TGTGCCTGGGCTGACAGGTTGAACACTGAAGCTTTCTTT.

This clone was seen only a few times. The rearrangement links TRBV7-9 to TRBJ2-3; weak D call: TRBD2 (5 bases). This CDR3 spans 14 amino acids. Germline CDR1 SEHNR, CDR2 FQNEAQ (reference sequence). Trimming took 2 bases from V and 2 from J, leaving 8 bases between them. DNA for the CDR3: TGTGCCAGCAGCTTAAGCCTAGCCACAGATACGCAGTATTTT. It specifies CASSLSLATDTQYF.

This clone has just a few counts. CDR3 in DNA: TGTGCCAGCAGCTGGACTAGCGGGACTTACAATGAGCAGTTCTTC. This codes for CASSWTSGTYNEQFF. This chain uses TRBV11-1 with TRBJ2-1; 12 bases fit TRBD2. Per the germline V gene, CDR1 is SGHAT and CDR2 is FQDESV (reference sequence). The V and J ends lost 4 bases and 4 bases, in that order; junction bases with no gene match: 2. The CDR3 is 15 amino acids.

This clone was found a few times. The V gene is TRBV5-6, the J gene TRBJ1-5, with a tentative D call TRBD1 (6 bases). The CDR3 covers 12 residues. The V end lost 1 base, the J end lost 7 bases, and 6 bases lay between the germline ends. CDR1 and CDR2 from the germline V gene are SGHDT and YYEEEE. CDR3 sequence reads: CASSLRGQPQHF. CDR3 nucleotides: TGTGCCAGCAGCTTGAGGGGGCAGCCCCAGCATTTT.

The table lists this clone with a few counts. The rearrangement links TRBV27 to TRBJ2-7, with 12 nucleotides matching TRBD2. Germline V gene lookup returns CDR1 MNHEY and CDR2 SMNVEV (reference sequence). CDR3 length: 16 amino acids. V shed 6 bases, J shed 2 bases, and the junction held 8 bases outside the gene matches. DNA of the CDR3: TGTGCCAGCAGGCCTTTGAGACTAGCGGGAGCCTACGAGCAGTACTTC. This codes for CASRPLRLAGAYEQYF.

V and J are TRBV30 and TRBJ1-2; 11 nucleotides match TRBD1. The germline V gene has CDR1 GTSNPN and CDR2 SVGIG (reference sequence). Trimming took 5 bases from V and 8 from J; bases not matched to a gene: 1. CDR3 size: 11 residues. The CDR3 DNA follows: TGTGCCTGGGGGACAGGGGGAGGCTACACCTTC. Translating it yields CAWGTGGGYTF. Complete variable domain (other parts from reference TRBV30 and TRBJ1-2): SQTIHQWPATLVQPVGSPLSLECTVEGTSNPNLYWYRQAAGRGLQLLFYSVGIGQISSEVPQNLSASRPQDRQFILSSKKLLLSDSGFYLCAWGTGGGYTFGSGTRLTVV.

There are a few counts of this clone. The chain recombines TRBV28 with TRBJ2-3; D remains unclear. Germline CDR1 is MDHEN and CDR2 is SYDVKM. The germline V and J ends were trimmed by 6 bases and 1 base, with 8 bases remaining between them. The CDR3 is 13 amino acids. This CDR3 reads CASSLYGTDTQYF. The CDR3 DNA sequence: TGTGCCAGCAGCCTCTATGGCACAGATACGCAGTATTTT. Full variable domain (missing parts from reference TRBV28 and TRBJ2-3): DVKVTQSSRYLVKRTGEKVFLECVQDMDHENMFWYRQDPGLGLRLIYFSYDVKMKEKGDIPEGYSVSREKKERFSLILESASTNQTSMYLCASSLYGTDTQYFGPGTRLTVL.